This T cell receptor beta chain came from a study of blood T cell repertoires in COVID-19. Study details: Some COVID-19 samples were acute and others convalescent; all came from the United States, Italy and Spain.

Produced via immunoSEQ multiplex PCR; TCRdb's table is partial and in-frame only. The sample shows around 65,000 clones, roughly 86% of them seen only once. Trimming pared 0 bases from V and 11 bases from J, leaving 17 bases between. The CDR3 totals 15 residues. CDR1 is SGHDN and CDR2 is FVKESK in the germline V gene. The TCR sequence derives from a human donor in a cohort sampled during active COVID-19. The sequencing sample was made of peripheral blood. The chain recombines TRBV14 with TRBJ2-1; D might be TRBD1 (5 bases). In DNA form, the CDR3 reads TGTGCCAGCAGCCAAGATCTGACACAGGTAAATAAGCAGTTCTTC. It translates to CASSQDLTQVNKQFF. Full variable domain (outside the CDR3, taken from reference TRBV14 and TRBJ2-1): EAGVTQFPSHSVIEKGQTVTLRCDPISGHDNLYWYRRVMGKEIKFLLHFVKESKQDESGMPNNRFLAERTGGTYSTLKVQPAELEDSGVYFCASSQDLTQVNKQFFGPGTRLTVL.